This T cell receptor (beta chain) is from a study of radiation and T cells in renal cell carcinoma. Overall study: Nephrectomy followed 15 Gy stereotactic body radiation by 4 weeks.

A remark on this clone: What it binds is not known.

Time point denoted: blood 2 weeks post-SBRT. Treatment reported: 15 Gy SBRT to primary tumor, nephrectomy 4 weeks later. Assay used: immunoSEQ multiplex PCR; TCRdb lists only in-frame clones, some missing. The sample holds roughly 130,000 clones; about 81% are singletons and the top ten take over 1.5%. Study conclusions and caveats: Without pretreatment biopsies, baseline tumor clonotype presence was undetermined. In blood, top tumor clones expanded by 2 weeks, shrinking by 4.

The clonotype was recovered from a woman in her sixties with renal cell carcinoma. The sample consisted of blood, taken from a patient whose treatment included radiotherapy and nephrectomy.

CDR3 loop: CASSLSGGLATYEQFF. The CDR3 DNA reads as TGTGCCAGCAGTTTATCGGGCGGTCTAGCAACGTATGAGCAGTTCTTC. The genes are TRBV27 and TRBJ2-1, with D possibly TRBD2 on 5 matching bases. Germline V gene sequence: CDR1 MNHEY, CDR2 SMNVEV (reference sequence). Trimming stripped 0 bases from V and 8 bases from J, with 17 bases between. The CDR3 is 16 residues long.